Presented here are 25 T cell receptor beta chains from one specimen sequenced in a study of neurological immune-mediated disorders. TCRdb recomputed calls from the 5' RACE reads with MiXCR, one row per CDR3 protein. The data contain 90,000 to 100,000 distinct CDR3 sequences, approximately 3.3% of them singletons. Source material: PBMCs. The source is a woman between 18 and 29 years old with multiple sclerosis.

This clonotype has a count of ten or more. V gene TRBV18 combines with J gene TRBJ2-1; 7 bases line up with TRBD2. The CDR3 is 13 amino acids. Germline V gene data show CDR1 as KGHSH and CDR2 as LQKENI. With 2 bases clipped from V and 6 bases from J, the junction kept 1 base outside the gene matches. The CDR3 sequence is CASSPGGGNEQFF. As DNA, the CDR3 is TGTGCCAGCTCACCAGGGGGGGGCAATGAGCAGTTCTTC.

This clonotype was observed at least ten times. The V call is TRBV3-1, the J call TRBJ2-7; tentatively, D is TRBD1 or TRBD2 (6 bases each). The CDR3 has 16 residues. With 0 bases removed from V and 5 bases from J, the gap between germline ends came to 17 bases. The germline V gene has CDR1 LGHDT and CDR2 YNNKEL (reference sequence). CDR3 in DNA: TGTGCCAGCAGCCAAGATCTTCCAGGGGCGGGGCACGAGCAGTACTTC. Translated, it gives CASSQDLPGAGHEQYF.

This clonotype was detected ten times or more. The chain has TRBV5-6 and TRBJ2-1, with 7 nucleotides matching TRBD1. The germline V gene encodes CDR1 SGHDT and CDR2 YYEEEE. The V and J ends lost 4 bases and 4 bases, in that order; junction bases with no gene match: 2. There are 13 residues in the CDR3. CDR3 loop: CASSPRGYNEQFF. In DNA, the CDR3 is TGTGCCAGCAGCCCCAGGGGGTACAATGAGCAGTTCTTC.

This clonotype was seen repeatedly, ten times or more. The gene calls are TRBV12-3 or TRBV12-4 and TRBJ2-1, with 10 positions matching TRBD1. The CDR3 extends over 15 amino acids. The ends lost 6 bases at V and 8 bases at J; junction bases unmatched: 10. CDR3 in DNA: TGTGCCAGCAGCTCCTCCGGACAGGGGGTCTATGAGCAGTTCTTC. Translation gives CASSSSGQGVYEQFF.

For this clonotype: No conserved phenylalanine or tryptophan ends this CDR3, so it is likely a read error. The chain links TRBV9 to TRBJ1-3, with 8 bases identical to TRBD1. The junction had 4 bases not matched to a gene; V was cut back by 0 bases and J by 5 bases. Germline CDR1 reads SGDLS; CDR2 reads YYNGEE. The CDR3 covers 15 residues. The chain's CDR3 is CASSVAGQGRNTIYN. CDR3 sequence (DNA): TGTGCCAGCAGCGTAGCCGGACAGGGCCGAAACACCATATATAAT.

This clonotype has at least ten counts. The chain couples TRBV6-5 to TRBJ2-7, with D possibly TRBD1 on 5 matching bases. The germline V and J ends were trimmed by 0 bases and 0 bases, with 9 bases remaining between them. CDR1 and CDR2 from the germline V gene are MNHEY and SVGAGI. The CDR3 is 15 amino acids. The chain's CDR3 is CASSYSGDSSYEQYF. The CDR3 region has the DNA TGTGCCAGCAGTTACTCGGGTGACAGCTCCTACGAGCAGTACTTC.

This clonotype appeared many times. This chain connects TRBV20-1 to TRBJ2-5, with unresolved D. This CDR3 region has 12 residues. The V end lost 3 bases, the J end lost 5 bases, and 10 bases lay between the germline ends. CDR1 is DFQATT, CDR2 SNEGSKA, per germline (reference sequence). CDR3 region: CSASGLAETQYF. DNA of the CDR3: TGCAGTGCTAGCGGGCTTGCGGAGACCCAGTACTTC.

This clonotype has ten or more counts. The chain combines TRBV20-1 with TRBJ2-5; 11 bases agree with TRBD2. The trim removed 6 bases at V and 2 bases at J, leaving 11 bases unmatched. Germline CDR1 reads DFQATT; CDR2 reads SNEGSKA (reference sequence). The CDR3 contains 16 residues. CDR3: CSAPPPRLAGQETQYF. In nucleotides, the CDR3 is TGCAGTGCCCCCCCACCGAGACTAGCGGGACAAGAGACCCAGTACTTC.

This clonotype was counted ten times or more. The V gene is TRBV10-3, the J gene TRBJ2-7, with 7 positions matching TRBD1. The CDR3 runs 13 residues. After removal of 7 bases from V and 2 bases from J, the junction contained 5 bases not matched to a gene. The germline V gene has CDR1 ENHRY and CDR2 SYGVKD. Here the CDR3 reads CAIKQGTTYEQYF. The CDR3, as DNA: TGTGCCATCAAACAGGGGACAACCTACGAGCAGTACTTC.

In its sample, this clonotype was seen many times. V is TRBV5-1 and J is TRBJ2-7, with a tentative D call TRBD2 (6 bases). V lost 8 bases and J lost 4, with 16 bases in between. The CDR3 is made up of 13 amino acids. Germline V gene data show CDR1 as SGHRS and CDR2 as YFSETQ. This CDR3 reads CASRDSRTYEQYF. CDR3 coding DNA: TGCGCCAGTAGGGACTCTAGGACATACGAGCAGTACTTC.

This clonotype was observed at least ten times. The CDR3 nucleotides are TGTGCCACCACTGGAGGTACGTACAATGAGCAGTTCTTC. Protein sequence: CATTGGTYNEQFF. The J gene is TRBJ2-1, the V gene TRBV24-1; a weak D match, TRBD2 (5 bases). Germline CDR1 reads KGHDR; CDR2 reads SFDVKD. V shed 8 bases and J shed 4 bases, with 11 bases lying between them. This CDR3 spans 13 amino acids.

This clonotype showed up many times. The genes are TRBV6-1 and TRBJ2-3; TRBD1 agrees at 7 bases. The V segment lost 2 bases and the J segment 3 bases; nucleotides outside the gene matches: 11. This CDR3 spans 17 amino acids. Germline V lookup: CDR1 MNHNS, CDR2 SASEGT. The CDR3 DNA reads as TGTGCCAGCAGTGAACGGCATAGGGGGCGATCGACAGATACGCAGTATTTT. It is translated as CASSERHRGRSTDTQYF.

This clonotype occurred many times. V is TRBV29-1 and J is TRBJ1-1; 7 bases are shared with TRBD1. Germline-derived CDR1 and CDR2 are SQVTM and ANQGSEA. The CDR3 loop spans 13 amino acids. With V trimmed by 7 bases and J by 5 bases, 10 bases remained unmatched. The DNA of the CDR3 is TGCAGCGCCGCGACAGGGTCGGGTACTGAAGCTTTCTTT. Protein sequence: CSAATGSGTEAFF.

The rearrangement uses TRBV10-3 and TRBJ2-1; no definite D call. The CDR3 is made up of 12 amino acids. Germline V CDR1 and CDR2: ENHRY, SYGVKD. Trimming pared 2 bases from V and 8 bases from J, leaving 7 bases between. CDR3 DNA: TGTGCCATCAGTGAGAGGAGAGATGAGCAGTTCTTC. As protein: CAISERRDEQFF.

This clonotype was observed at least ten times. The chain employs TRBV3-1 and TRBJ2-5; no reliable D call. The germline gives CDR1 LGHDT, CDR2 YNNKEL (reference sequence). The CDR3 sequence is 12 residues long. V was pared by 5 bases and J by 0 bases, with 4 bases between. The DNA of the CDR3 is TGTGCCAGCAGCTCAGACCAAGAGACCCAGTACTTC. Residues: CASSSDQETQYF.

This clonotype has ten or more counts. The rearrangement joins TRBV5-1 to TRBJ1-6; TRBD1 is a possible D gene (6 bases). This CDR3 contains 15 residues. Germline V CDR1 and CDR2: SGHRS, YFSETQ. V gave up 0 bases and J gave up 7 bases, with 11 bases separating them. The CDR3 region has the DNA TGCGCCAGCAGCTTGGAGACAGGCCGCAATTCACCCCTCCACTTT. This sequence encodes CASSLETGRNSPLHF.

This clonotype was counted many times. The CDR3 sequence: CSAGETGVYNEQFF. Written as DNA, the CDR3 is TGCAGTGCTGGTGAGACAGGGGTTTACAATGAGCAGTTCTTC. The rearrangement joins TRBV20-1 to TRBJ2-1; TRBD1 aligns across 8 bases. This CDR3 has 14 residues. Trimming removed 5 bases from V and 4 bases from J; junction bases left unmatched: 7. CDR1 and CDR2 (germline): DFQATT, SNEGSKA (reference sequence).

This clonotype showed up many times. CDR3 in DNA: TGTGCCAGCAGTTACTATGGGGGGGCGAACACCGGGGAGCTGTTTTTT. This encodes CASSYYGGANTGELFF. V usage is TRBV6-5 and J usage is TRBJ2-2; 7 bases map to TRBD2. Trimming took 1 base from V and 0 from J; bases not matched to a gene: 2. The CDR3 loop spans 16 amino acids. Germline V gene data show CDR1 as MNHEY and CDR2 as SVGAGI.

This clonotype has a count of ten or more. This chain joins TRBV6-5 and TRBJ2-4, with 7 bases identical to TRBD2. The CDR3 consists of 17 residues. From germline, CDR1 is MNHEY and CDR2 SVGAGI. Unmatched junction bases numbered 5, after V lost 0 bases and J lost 0 bases. CDR3 residues: CASSYSYGGIAKNIQYF. The CDR3 DNA reads as TGTGCCAGCAGTTACTCTTACGGGGGGATAGCCAAAAACATTCAGTACTTC.

There are many counts of this clonotype. This chain connects TRBV20-1 to TRBJ2-1, with D unresolved. Germline CDR1 and CDR2: DFQATT and SNEGSKA (reference sequence). This CDR3 spans 13 amino acids. The CDR3 sequence is CSVNEAPGNEQFF. The CDR3 DNA follows: TGCAGCGTTAATGAAGCCCCCGGGAATGAGCAGTTCTTC.

In its sample, this clonotype was seen many times. Here the CDR3 reads CASRQTGFNEQFF. CDR3 nucleotides: TGCGCCAGTCGACAGACAGGGTTCAATGAGCAGTTCTTC. This chain connects TRBV5-1 to TRBJ2-1; the match to TRBD1 covers 7 bases. Per germline, CDR1 SGHRS and CDR2 YFSETQ. V was clipped by 8 bases and J by 6 bases; unmatched bases: 8. This CDR3 comprises 13 residues.

There are many counts of this clonotype. The genes are TRBV28 and TRBJ1-5; the match to TRBD1 covers 8 bases. This CDR3 region has 16 residues. V shed 2 bases, J shed 3 bases, and the junction held 6 bases outside the gene matches. Germline V gives CDR1 MDHEN, CDR2 SYDVKM. The CDR3 DNA sequence: TGTGCCAGCAGTTTAGGGACAGGCGAAATCAATCAGCCCCAGCATTTT. Protein sequence: CASSLGTGEINQPQHF.

This clonotype turned up a few times. This sequence joins TRBV6-5 and TRBJ1-1, with 8 bases aligning to TRBD1. The CDR3 has 15 residues. V lost 0 bases and J lost 3; bases outside the gene matches: 3. CDR1 is MNHEY, CDR2 SVGAGI, per germline. The CDR3 DNA reads TGTGCCAGCAGTTACTCGATGACAGGGGACACTGAAGCTTTCTTT. As protein: CASSYSMTGDTEAFF.

Ten or more counts support this clonotype. The CDR3 DNA sequence: TGCGCCAGCAGCCCGACTCTTCCGACAGGGGGCGCGGGGGGTGAGCAGTTCTTC. Its protein product is CASSPTLPTGGAGGEQFF. The genes are TRBV4-1 and TRBJ2-1, with 10 bases that match TRBD1. The V and J ends lost 4 bases and 9 bases, in that order; junction bases with no gene match: 18. The CDR3 extends over 18 amino acids. Germline V gene lookup returns CDR1 MGHRA and CDR2 YSYEKL.

The table lists this clonotype with a few counts. This rearrangement joins TRBV20-1 to TRBJ1-5; D is possibly TRBD1 (5 bases). The CDR3 consists of 14 residues. The V gene lost 0 bases and the J gene lost 4 bases, with 10 bases spanning the gap. Looked up from germline, CDR1 is DFQATT and CDR2 is SNEGSKA (reference sequence). The chain's CDR3 is CSARDGAENQPQHF. The CDR3 nucleotides read TGCAGTGCTAGAGATGGGGCGGAAAATCAGCCCCAGCATTTT.